Following are 26 T cell receptor beta chains from one sample sequenced in a study of blood T cells in healthy people across ages. A second PCR of roughly 6 to 12 cycles used a sample-barcoded 5' primer and a J-beta primer mix. A single record per CDR3 protein comes from TCRdb applying MiXCR to the 5' RACE reads. Of hundreds of thousands of distinct CDR3 sequences listed, 48% are singletons. Input material: blood. The receptors shown here come from a man aged 30 to 45 in good health.

The chain links TRBV11-2 to TRBJ2-7; possible D gene TRBD1, 6 bases. Looked up from germline, CDR1 is SGHAT and CDR2 is FQNNGV. V dropped 0 bases and J dropped 3 bases, with 18 bases sitting between them. The CDR3 is 17 amino acids. The CDR3 DNA reads as TGTGCCAGCAGCTTAGAGGCCCCGAGGCAGGGGATCTACGAGCAGTACTTC. It yields the protein CASSLEAPRQGIYEQYF.

The chain is built from TRBV6-6 and TRBJ2-7, with TRBD1 matching 8 bases. The CDR3 spans 16 residues. With V trimmed by 4 bases and J by 5 bases, 13 bases remained unmatched. In germline, CDR1 is MNHNY, CDR2 SVGAGI (reference sequence). The chain's CDR3 is CASSSQTGTGRHEQYF. CDR3 DNA: TGTGCCAGCAGTTCCCAGACCGGGACAGGCCGCCACGAGCAGTACTTC.

This clonotype was observed a few times. V is TRBV9 and J is TRBJ2-1; no reliable D call. CDR1 and CDR2 from the germline V gene are SGDLS and YYNGEE. The CDR3 spans 15 residues. V was pared by 0 bases and J by 0 bases, with 7 bases between. CDR3 loop: CASSVESGSYNEQFF. DNA for the CDR3: TGTGCCAGCAGCGTAGAATCAGGCTCCTACAATGAGCAGTTCTTC.

J is TRBJ2-1 and V is TRBV4-3, with TRBD1 matching 7 bases. Germline V gene lookup returns CDR1 LGHNA and CDR2 YSLEER. The CDR3 covers 18 residues. Unmatched junction bases numbered 10, after V lost 2 bases and J lost 0 bases. DNA for the CDR3: TGCGCCAGCAGCCAAAGGTGGCGACAGGGTTTCTCCTACAATGAGCAGTTCTTC. It translates to CASSQRWRQGFSYNEQFF.

The chain uses TRBV7-2 and TRBJ2-5; 7 nucleotides match TRBD1. Germline CDR1 SGHTA, CDR2 FQGNSA. CDR3 length: 13 residues. Losses at the gene ends were 8 bases for V and 0 bases for J; bases not matched to a gene: 3. This CDR3 is CASAGTDQETQYF. The CDR3, as DNA: TGTGCCAGCGCCGGGACAGACCAAGAGACCCAGTACTTC. Using reference TRBV7-2 and TRBJ2-5 for the parts outside the CDR3, the full variable domain is GAGVSQSPSNKVTEKGKDVELRCDPISGHTALYWYRQSLGQGLEFLIYFQGNSAPDKSGLPSDRFSAERTGGSVSTLTIQRTQQEDSAVYLCASAGTDQETQYFGPGTRLLVL.

The sample holds many counts of this clonotype. V usage is TRBV9 and J usage is TRBJ1-5, with D perhaps TRBD1 (5 bases). The CDR3 consists of 22 residues. The germline gives CDR1 SGDLS, CDR2 YYNGEE. Trimming pared 0 bases from V and 7 bases from J, leaving 35 bases between. CDR3 sequence: CASSVALKIGRDSVSSRQPQHF. The CDR3 coding sequence is TGTGCCAGCAGCGTAGCTTTGAAGATCGGCCGGGACTCAGTGTCTTCGAGGCAGCCCCAGCATTTT. The full variable domain, in which reference TRBV9 and TRBJ1-5 provide the parts outside the CDR3, is DSGVTQTPKHLITATGQRVTLRCSPRSGDLSVYWYQQSLDQGLQFLIQYYNGEERAKGNILERFSAQQFPDLHSELNLSSLELGDSALYFCASSVALKIGRDSVSSRQPQHFGDGTRLSIL.

The chain uses TRBV7-2 and TRBJ2-3, with a tentative D call TRBD1 (5 bases). Trimming took off 5 bases at V and 6 bases at J, with 9 bases between the two ends. Germline V lookup: CDR1 SGHTA, CDR2 FQGNSA. This CDR3 comprises 12 residues. The CDR3 coding sequence is TGTGCCAGCAGCCAAAGACAGGATACGCAGTATTTT. Encoded protein: CASSQRQDTQYF.

This clonotype appeared a few times. This chain joins TRBV20-1 and TRBJ2-7; 8 nucleotides agree with TRBD1. The germline gives CDR1 DFQATT, CDR2 SNEGSKA (reference sequence). There are 14 residues in the CDR3. The V and J ends lost 1 base and 2 bases, in that order; junction bases with no gene match: 4. The CDR3 bases are TGCAGTGCTAGAGGGACAGGGCTTCCCTACGAGCAGTACTTC. Its translation is CSARGTGLPYEQYF.

This clonotype was seen more than once but under ten times. V is TRBV9 and J is TRBJ2-3, with D tentatively TRBD2 (5 bases). The CDR3 contains 13 residues. Germline CDR1 and CDR2: SGDLS and YYNGEE. V was trimmed by 7 bases and J by 2 bases, leaving 11 bases between them. The CDR3 DNA follows: TGTGCCAGCGGCCGGACTGTCACAGATACGCAGTATTTT. This sequence encodes CASGRTVTDTQYF.

V gene TRBV4-2 combines with J gene TRBJ1-4, with D maybe TRBD1 (6 bases). Trimming cost V 4 bases and J 7 bases, with 13 bases left between them. CDR3 size: 14 residues. From germline, CDR1 is LGHNA and CDR2 YNFKEQ. The CDR3 DNA reads as TGTGCCAGCAGCCGGGACATTGGTGGTGAAAAACTGTTTTTT. As protein: CASSRDIGGEKLFF.

This clonotype was found a few times. The J gene is TRBJ2-5, the V gene TRBV29-1; TRBD2 matches at 14 bases. V was pared by 4 bases and J by 3 bases, with 7 bases of the junction left unmatched. This CDR3 contains 16 residues. Germline-derived CDR1 and CDR2 are SQVTM and ANQGSEA. CDR3 sequence: CSVVRRLAGGEETQYF. In DNA, the CDR3 is TGCAGCGTTGTTCGCCGACTAGCGGGGGGGGAAGAGACCCAGTACTTC. Drawing the rest from reference TRBV29-1 and TRBJ2-5, the complete variable domain is SAVISQKPSRDICQRGTSLTIQCQVDSQVTMMFWYRQQPGQSLTLIATANQGSEATYESGFVIDKFPISRPNLTFSTLTVSNMSPEDSSIYLCSVVRRLAGGEETQYFGPGTRLLVL.

The V call is TRBV10-3, the J call TRBJ2-5, with D perhaps assigned TRBD1 or TRBD2 (6 bases each). Deletions cut 2 bases from V and 11 bases from J, with 24 bases between. There are 16 residues in the CDR3. Germline CDR1 is ENHRY and CDR2 is SYGVKD. The CDR3 region is CAISEGFGGSYNEQYF. The CDR3 DNA is TGTGCCATCAGTGAGGGCTTCGGGGGCTCCTACAATGAGCAGTACTTC.

The chain has TRBV2 and TRBJ2-7, with 9 positions matching TRBD1. Trimming removed 6 bases from V and 4 bases from J; junction bases left unmatched: 7. The CDR3 has 14 residues. Germline V lookup: CDR1 SNHLY, CDR2 FYNNEI. The CDR3 bases are TGTGCCAGCAGCCGACAGGGGGAACCGTACGAGCAGTACTTC. Amino acids: CASSRQGEPYEQYF.

This chain links TRBV7-2 with TRBJ2-5; D not resolved. The germline V gene encodes CDR1 SGHTA and CDR2 FQGNSA. The CDR3 has 14 residues. V was shortened by 5 bases and J by 6 bases, with 16 bases between the two germline ends. CDR3 in amino acids: CASSPSAEYKTQYF. The CDR3 nucleotides read TGTGCCAGCAGCCCCAGCGCGGAGTACAAGACCCAGTACTTC.

This chain links TRBV6-4 with TRBJ2-3, with 9 bases lining up with TRBD2. The V gene's germline CDR1 is MRHNA and CDR2 SNTAGT. V dropped 0 bases and J dropped 6; count of bases not matched to a gene: 7. The CDR3 has 16 residues. This CDR3 is CASSDSAGGVVDTQYF. DNA of the CDR3: TGTGCCAGCAGTGACTCAGCGGGGGGCGTTGTGGATACGCAGTATTTT.

The genes are TRBV20-1 and TRBJ2-1; D possibly corresponds to TRBD2 (6 bases). Trimming left V 0 bases short and J 8 bases short, with 17 bases between. Germline V lookup: CDR1 DFQATT, CDR2 SNEGSKA (reference sequence). This CDR3 is built from 15 residues. CDR3: CSAREWAGYSHEQFF. In DNA form, the CDR3 reads TGCAGTGCTAGAGAGTGGGCGGGGTACTCCCATGAGCAGTTCTTC.

The V and J genes are TRBV30 and TRBJ2-5; 7 nucleotides align to TRBD1. The better agreement between TRBJ2-7 and the DNA end casts doubt on the J call. The germline CDR1 and CDR2 sequences are GTSNPN and SVGIG (reference sequence). This CDR3 has 12 amino acids. The CDR3 loop is CAWSEYRGEQYF. Written as DNA, the CDR3 is TGTGCCTGGAGCGAATACAGGGGCGAGCAGTACTTC.

This rearrangement joins TRBV7-2 to TRBJ1-2; no clear D. Trimming pared 1 base from V and 4 bases from J, leaving 13 bases between. Germline V gives CDR1 SGHTA, CDR2 FQGNSA. The CDR3 consists of 15 residues. CDR3 sequence reads: CASSLDRGESYGYTF. DNA of the CDR3: TGTGCCAGCAGCTTAGATCGGGGAGAGAGCTATGGCTACACCTTC.

This clonotype has only a few counts. Written as DNA, the CDR3 is TGTGCCAGCAGTTCCGGGACGAAGGAAGCTTTCTTT. Translating gives CASSSGTKEAFF. This chain connects TRBV6-2 or TRBV6-3 to TRBJ1-1, with D tentatively TRBD1 (5 bases). Germline V gives CDR1 MNHEY, CDR2 SVGEGT. V gave up 4 bases and J gave up 8 bases, with 11 bases separating them. This CDR3 is 12 amino acids long.

The CDR3 is CSARIVERISYEQYF. In DNA, the CDR3 is TGCAGTGCTAGGATAGTGGAGCGGATCTCCTACGAGCAGTACTTC. V is TRBV20-1 and J is TRBJ2-7; D is possibly TRBD2 (5 bases). The V end lost 3 bases, the J end lost 0 bases, and 15 bases lay between the germline ends. The CDR3 is 15 amino acids. Per germline, CDR1 DFQATT and CDR2 SNEGSKA (reference sequence).

The chain couples TRBV6-2 or TRBV6-3 to TRBJ1-2; TRBD1 agrees at 7 bases. Trimming at V came to 6 bases and at J to 8 bases, leaving 9 bases not matched to a gene. Germline V gives CDR1 MNHEY, CDR2 SVGEGT. The CDR3 covers 13 residues. CDR3 sequence (DNA): TGTGCCAGCAGAGTGACAGGGAACTGGGGCTACACCTTC. Protein sequence: CASRVTGNWGYTF.

The genes are TRBV4-2 and TRBJ1-2; 9 positions match TRBD1. The CDR3 extends over 15 amino acids. Germline CDR1 reads LGHNA; CDR2 reads YNFKEQ. The J segment lost 4 bases and the V segment lost 2 bases, leaving 5 bases of the junction unmatched. CDR3 coding DNA: TGTGCCAGCAGCCAACCTGAGGACAGGGGCTATGGCTACACCTTC. This translates into CASSQPEDRGYGYTF.

The chain is built from TRBV10-3 and TRBJ2-7, with D possibly TRBD1 on 6 matching bases. V lost 10 bases and J lost 1, with 17 bases in between. The CDR3 loop spans 14 amino acids. Germline V gives CDR1 ENHRY, CDR2 SYGVKD. The CDR3 DNA is TGTGCCACCACAAAACAGGGCGGGTCCTACGAGCAGTACTTC. Its translation: CATTKQGGSYEQYF.

This chain joins TRBV30 and TRBJ2-6; D may be TRBD1 (5 bases). V was pared by 5 bases and J by 1 base, with 9 bases between. CDR3 length equals 14 residues. The germline gives CDR1 GTSNPN, CDR2 SVGIG (reference sequence). The CDR3 DNA reads as TGTGCCTGGGCCCCAGGGTCTGGGGCCAACGTCCTGACTTTC. This codes for CAWAPGSGANVLTF.

CDR3 in amino acids: CASTPTAIRGPRDEQYF. CDR3 nucleotides: TGTGCCAGCACTCCTACCGCGATCAGGGGTCCCCGAGACGAGCAGTACTTC. This chain uses TRBV7-9 with TRBJ2-7; maybe TRBD1 (6 bases). This CDR3 region has 17 residues. V lost 7 bases to trimming and J lost 5 bases, with 27 bases between them. CDR1 and CDR2 from the germline V gene are SEHNR and FQNEAQ (reference sequence).

The chain's CDR3 is CASSSGGGQETQYF. CDR3 in DNA: TGTGCCAGCAGCTCTGGAGGGGGGCAAGAGACCCAGTACTTC. The chain is built from TRBV7-2 and TRBJ2-5, with D perhaps matching TRBD1 or TRBD2 (6 bases each). The V gene's germline CDR1 is SGHTA and CDR2 FQGNSA. V was trimmed by 4 bases and J by 2 bases, leaving 11 bases between them. CDR3 length equals 14 residues.